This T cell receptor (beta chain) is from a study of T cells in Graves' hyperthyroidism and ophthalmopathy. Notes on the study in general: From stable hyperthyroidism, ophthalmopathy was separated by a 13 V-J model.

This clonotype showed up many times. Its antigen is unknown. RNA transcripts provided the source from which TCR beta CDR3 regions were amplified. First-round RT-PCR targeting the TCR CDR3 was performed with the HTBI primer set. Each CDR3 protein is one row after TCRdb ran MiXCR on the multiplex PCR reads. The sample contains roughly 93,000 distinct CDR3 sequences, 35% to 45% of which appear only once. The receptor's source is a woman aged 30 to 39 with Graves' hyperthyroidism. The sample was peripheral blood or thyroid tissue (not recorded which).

The DNA of the CDR3 is TGTGCCAGCAGCTCCAGGGGGGGGTACACTGAAGCTTTCTTT. Its protein product is CASSSRGGYTEAFF. The chain couples TRBV7-3 to TRBJ1-1; 7 bases match TRBD1. The CDR3 length is 14 residues. The germline gives CDR1 SGHTA, CDR2 FQGTGA. The trim removed 4 bases at V and 3 bases at J, leaving 5 bases unmatched. Full variable domain (missing parts from reference TRBV7-3 and TRBJ1-1): GAGVSQTPSNKVTEKGKYVELRCDPISGHTALYWYRQSLGQGPEFLIYFQGTGAADDSGLPNDRFFAVRPEGSVSTLKIQRTERGDSAVYLCASSSRGGYTEAFFGQGTRLTVV.